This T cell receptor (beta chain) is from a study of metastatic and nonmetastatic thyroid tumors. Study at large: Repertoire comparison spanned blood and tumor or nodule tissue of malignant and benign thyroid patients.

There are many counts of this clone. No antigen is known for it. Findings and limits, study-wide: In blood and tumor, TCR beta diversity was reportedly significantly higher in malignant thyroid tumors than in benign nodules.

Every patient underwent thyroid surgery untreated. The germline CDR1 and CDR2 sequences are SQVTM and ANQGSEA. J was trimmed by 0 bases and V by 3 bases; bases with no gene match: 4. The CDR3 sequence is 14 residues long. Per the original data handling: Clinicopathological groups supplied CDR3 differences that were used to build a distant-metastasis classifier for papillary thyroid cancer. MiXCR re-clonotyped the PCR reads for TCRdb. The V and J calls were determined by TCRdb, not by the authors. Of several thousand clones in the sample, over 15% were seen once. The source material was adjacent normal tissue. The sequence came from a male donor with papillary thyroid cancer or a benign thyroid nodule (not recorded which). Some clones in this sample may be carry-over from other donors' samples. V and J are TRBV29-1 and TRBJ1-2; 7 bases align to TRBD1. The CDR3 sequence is CSVDKDRPNYGYTF. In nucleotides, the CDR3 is TGCAGCGTTGACAAGGACAGGCCTAACTATGGCTACACCTTC.